Each of the 30 T cell receptor beta chains below was sequenced from the same sample in a study of cytomegalovirus exposure and HLA in healthy donors. The study ran its PCR with 60 Vbeta and 13 Jbeta primers. Using immunoSEQ multiplex PCR, the repertoire was profiled, and TCRdb retains in-frame clones only, with some absent. The sample includes about 160,000 clones, around nine tenths of them seen just once. Material for sequencing was PBMCs. Receptors originate from a woman in her 30s in good health and CMV-seronegative.

The V call is TRBV5-1, the J call TRBJ2-3; TRBD2 matches at 8 bases. With 4 bases clipped from V and 4 bases from J, the junction kept 11 bases outside the gene matches. The CDR3 loop spans 16 amino acids. The germline CDR1 and CDR2 sequences are SGHRS and YFSETQ. The CDR3 reads CASSPRTSLGSDTQYF. Here the CDR3 DNA reads TGCGCCAGCAGCCCTAGGACTAGCCTGGGGTCAGATACGCAGTATTTT.

A single count supports this clone. This rearrangement joins TRBV5-1 to TRBJ2-1, with TRBD2 matching over 13 bases. In germline, CDR1 is SGHRS, CDR2 YFSETQ. This CDR3 has 14 amino acids. With V trimmed by 3 bases and J by 14 bases, 8 bases remained unmatched. The CDR3 loop reads CASSSRLAGGGEFF. In DNA form, the CDR3 reads TGCGCCAGCAGCTCCCGACTAGCGGGAGGCGGGGAGTTCTTC. Filled out from reference TRBV5-1 and TRBJ2-1, the complete variable domain reads KAGVTQTPRYLIKTRGQQVTLSCSPISGHRSVSWYQQTPGQGLQFLFEYFSETQRNKGNFPGRFSGRQFSNSRSEMNVSTLELGDSALYLCASSSRLAGGGEFFGPGTRLTVL.

This chain links TRBV28 with TRBJ1-1; no definite D call. CDR3 size: 13 residues. Germline V gives CDR1 MDHEN, CDR2 SYDVKM. V lost 6 bases and J 5 bases, leaving 13 bases between the germline ends. The CDR3 bases are TGTGCCAGCAGAGACGACATGGGTACTGAAGCTTTCTTT. Translation gives CASRDDMGTEAFF. Supplemented by reference TRBV28 and TRBJ1-1, the full variable domain reads DVKVTQSSRYLVKRTGEKVFLECVQDMDHENMFWYRQDPGLGLRLIYFSYDVKMKEKGDIPEGYSVSREKKERFSLILESASTNQTSMYLCASRDDMGTEAFFGQGTRLTVV.

The J gene is TRBJ1-1, the V gene TRBV27; a possible D gene is TRBD1 (6 bases). CDR1 MNHEY and CDR2 SMNVEV come from the germline V gene (reference sequence). V lost 6 bases to trimming and J lost 0 bases, with 14 bases between them. The CDR3 extends over 15 amino acids. Here the CDR3 DNA reads TGTGCCAGCAGGCAAGCGACAGGCATGAACACTGAAGCTTTCTTT. Encoded protein: CASRQATGMNTEAFF.

The rearrangement uses TRBV27 and TRBJ1-6; D possibly corresponds to TRBD1 (6 bases). Looked up from germline, CDR1 is MNHEY and CDR2 is SMNVEV (reference sequence). The CDR3 contains 15 residues. V lost 6 bases to trimming and J lost 9 bases, with 18 bases between them. The CDR3, as DNA: TGTGCCAGCAGCCTCTACCCAGGACAGCCTTCACCCCTCCACTTT. Protein: CASSLYPGQPSPLHF.

This rearrangement joins TRBV5-1 to TRBJ2-2, with TRBD1 identical over 7 bases. This CDR3 comprises 15 residues. The V gene's germline CDR1 is SGHRS and CDR2 YFSETQ. The V segment lost 0 bases and the J segment 6 bases; nucleotides outside the gene matches: 5. The CDR3 region is CASSLETGLAGELFF. CDR3 sequence (DNA): TGCGCCAGCAGCTTGGAGACAGGGTTAGCCGGGGAGCTGTTTTTT.

This chain connects TRBV4-1 to TRBJ2-7, with D hard to call. The CDR3 runs 16 residues. Germline loops: CDR1 MGHRA, CDR2 YSYEKL. The ends were cut back, 0 bases at V and 3 bases at J, with 15 bases in the middle. The CDR3 loop is CASSQEESMKSYEQYF. Written as DNA, the CDR3 is TGCGCCAGCAGCCAAGAGGAGTCCATGAAGAGCTACGAGCAGTACTTC.

The chain links TRBV18 to TRBJ2-7; 10 positions match TRBD2. This CDR3 spans 13 amino acids. From germline, CDR1 is KGHSH and CDR2 LQKENI. J lost 6 bases, V lost 5 bases, and 4 bases had no gene match. CDR3 region: CASSGQREGEQYF. CDR3 bases: TGTGCCAGCTCAGGTCAGCGGGAGGGCGAGCAGTACTTC. The full variable domain, with the rest looked up from reference TRBV18 and TRBJ2-7, is NAGVMQNPRHLVRRRGQEARLRCSPMKGHSHVYWYRQLPEEGLKFMVYLQKENIIDESGMPKERFSAEFPKEGPSILRIQQVVRGDSAAYFCASSGQREGEQYFGPGTRLTVT.

The chain carries TRBV28 and TRBJ2-7, with 8 bases fitting TRBD1. V gave up 10 bases and J gave up 4 bases; unmatched junction bases: 6. Looked up from germline, CDR1 is MDHEN and CDR2 is SYDVKM. This CDR3 region has 12 residues. CDR3 DNA sequence: TGTGCCACCATAGACAGGGGATACGAGCAGTACTTC. It yields the protein CATIDRGYEQYF.

The CDR3 here is CASSPARLNNEQFF. The CDR3 coding sequence is TGTGCCAGCTCACCCGCGCGCTTAAACAATGAGCAGTTCTTC. V usage is TRBV18 and J usage is TRBJ2-1; unclear D gene. Germline V lookup: CDR1 KGHSH, CDR2 LQKENI. The CDR3 is 14 residues long. The ends were cut back, 3 bases at V and 5 bases at J, with 11 bases in the middle.

The genes are TRBV2 and TRBJ2-7; 7 bases line up with TRBD1. V shed 2 bases and J 5 bases; nucleotides not matched to a gene: 9. The CDR3 has 15 residues. Germline CDR1 and CDR2: SNHLY and FYNNEI. The CDR3 DNA reads TGTGCCAGCAGTGAACTTGGGAGACAGGGTCACGAGCAGTACTTC. Translation: CASSELGRQGHEQYF.

The chain carries TRBV11-2 and TRBJ1-1, with 7 nucleotides matching TRBD1. Losses at the gene ends were 2 bases for V and 11 bases for J; bases not matched to a gene: 11. Per the germline V gene, CDR1 is SGHAT and CDR2 is FQNNGV. This CDR3 contains 14 residues. CDR3 sequence reads: CASSLISGGFAAFF. The DNA for the CDR3 is TGTGCCAGCAGCTTAATCTCAGGGGGATTCGCGGCTTTCTTT.

The chain links TRBV7-2 to TRBJ2-1, with D possibly being TRBD1 (5 bases). Deletions cut 3 bases from V and 1 base from J, with 13 bases between. Germline V gene sequence: CDR1 SGHTA, CDR2 FQGNSA. The CDR3 is 16 residues long. The CDR3 nucleotides are TGTGCCAGCAGCTTCAAGGGGATGACGTCCTACAATGAGCAGTTCTTC. Protein: CASSFKGMTSYNEQFF.

This clone has more than one count but fewer than ten. CDR3: CASKGGNTEAFF. The DNA for the CDR3 is TGTGCCAGCAAAGGGGGGAACACTGAAGCTTTCTTT. The chain carries TRBV6-6 and TRBJ1-1, with a weak D call TRBD1 (6 bases). Germline CDR1 reads MNHNY; CDR2 reads SVGAGI (reference sequence). V lost 7 bases and J 1 base, leaving 7 bases between the germline ends. The CDR3 runs to 12 residues.

This chain joins TRBV18 and TRBJ1-3, with D maybe TRBD1 (5 bases). V was cut by 1 base and J by 0 bases, with 22 bases left in between. The CDR3 runs 20 residues. CDR1 and CDR2 from the germline V gene are KGHSH and LQKENI. This CDR3 is CASSPQNLRLGTSSGNTIYF. The CDR3 DNA follows: TGTGCCAGCTCACCACAAAACCTACGACTGGGGACTAGCTCTGGAAACACCATATATTTT. The full variable domain, completed using reference TRBV18 and TRBJ1-3, is NAGVMQNPRHLVRRRGQEARLRCSPMKGHSHVYWYRQLPEEGLKFMVYLQKENIIDESGMPKERFSAEFPKEGPSILRIQQVVRGDSAAYFCASSPQNLRLGTSSGNTIYFGEGSWLTVV.

The rearrangement links TRBV19 to TRBJ2-5; D is possibly TRBD1 (6 bases). There are 16 residues in the CDR3. V shed 5 bases and J shed 3 bases, with 19 bases lying between them. Germline values: CDR1 LNHDA, CDR2 SQIVND (reference sequence). The CDR3 protein is CASSLQGPGAEETQYF. Written as DNA, the CDR3 is TGTGCCAGTAGTCTACAGGGACCCGGGGCAGAAGAGACCCAGTACTTC.

V and J are TRBV7-7 and TRBJ2-5; D not certain. Germline loops: CDR1 SSHAT, CDR2 FNYEAQ (reference sequence). The CDR3 has 15 residues. V was pared by 4 bases and J by 1 base, with 13 bases between. The CDR3 DNA reads as TGTGCCAGCAGCTCCTCACTAAAACCCCAAGAGACCCAGTACTTC. The encoded protein is CASSSSLKPQETQYF.

This chain connects TRBV6-4 to TRBJ2-1, with a weak D call TRBD2 (5 bases). Germline V lookup: CDR1 MRHNA, CDR2 SNTAGT. V gave up 2 bases and J gave up 8 bases, with 7 bases separating them. This CDR3 is 12 amino acids long. CDR3 in amino acids: CASSDVGDEQFF. The CDR3 nucleotides are TGTGCCAGCAGTGACGTCGGGGATGAGCAGTTCTTC.

J is TRBJ1-1 and V is TRBV13, with 7 bases matching TRBD1. V lost 1 base, J lost 1 base, and 3 bases stayed unmatched. Germline CDR1 PRHDT, CDR2 FYEKMQ (reference sequence). The CDR3 is made up of 15 amino acids. CDR3 residues: CASSLEAGGNTEAFF. CDR3 DNA sequence: TGTGCCAGCAGCTTAGAGGCAGGGGGGAACACTGAAGCTTTCTTT. Full variable domain (missing parts from reference TRBV13 and TRBJ1-1): AAGVIQSPRHLIKEKRETATLKCYPIPRHDTVYWYQQGPGQDPQFLISFYEKMQSDKGSIPDRFSAQQFSDYHSELNMSSLELGDSALYFCASSLEAGGNTEAFFGQGTRLTVV.

This rearrangement joins TRBV27 to TRBJ2-1; TRBD1 aligns across 8 bases. CDR1 and CDR2 (germline): MNHEY, SMNVEV (reference sequence). The CDR3 has 16 amino acids. V dropped 5 bases and J dropped 4; count of bases not matched to a gene: 10. The CDR3, as DNA: TGTGCCAGCAGTACCCGGACAGGGAAGATTTACAATGAGCAGTTCTTC. This gives the protein CASSTRTGKIYNEQFF.

The chain carries TRBV27 and TRBJ2-1; 7 nucleotides match TRBD2. This CDR3 comprises 16 residues. Germline loops: CDR1 MNHEY, CDR2 SMNVEV (reference sequence). Trimming cost V 1 base and J 0 bases; bases outside gene matches: 3. The chain's CDR3 is CASSLYLAVSYNEQFF. For the CDR3, the DNA is TGTGCCAGCAGTTTATACCTAGCGGTCTCCTACAATGAGCAGTTCTTC.

This clone was observed a single time. The chain joins TRBV4-2 to TRBJ2-5, with TRBD2 matching 12 bases. The J call may be incorrect, as the DNA end agrees better with TRBJ2-7. The germline gives CDR1 LGHNA, CDR2 YNFKEQ. This CDR3 comprises 16 residues. DNA of the CDR3: TGTGCCAGCAGCCAAGAACTAGCGGGGGGTCCGTACGAGCAGTACTTC. Translating it yields CASSQELAGGPYEQYF.

This clone has only one observation. The chain links TRBV18 to TRBJ1-1; TRBD1 might be the D (5 bases). CDR3 length: 14 amino acids. Germline V CDR1 and CDR2: KGHSH, LQKENI. The V end was cut by 8 bases, the J end by 0 bases, with 13 bases between. The chain's CDR3 is CASAPWGLNTEAFF. CDR3 nucleotide sequence: TGTGCCAGCGCGCCCTGGGGCTTGAACACTGAAGCTTTCTTT.

The chain recombines TRBV23-1 with TRBJ2-1, with D perhaps TRBD2 (7 bases). TRBV23-1 counts as an open reading frame of uncertain function. CDR3 length: 15 amino acids. V lost 2 bases, J lost 8 bases, and 16 bases lay in between. The CDR3 DNA reads TGCGCCAGCAGTCAAGTTGCGGGGGCGGTTGATGAGCAGTTCTTC. It translates to CASSQVAGAVDEQFF.

The chain combines TRBV28 with TRBJ2-6, with D possibly matching TRBD1 (6 bases). V was cut by 3 bases and J by 0 bases, with 15 bases left in between. The CDR3 has 18 residues. The germline V gene has CDR1 MDHEN and CDR2 SYDVKM. The CDR3 spells CASSFSLRGSSGANVLTF. CDR3 coding DNA: TGTGCCAGCAGTTTTTCTTTGAGGGGGTCCTCTGGGGCCAACGTCCTGACTTTC.

V is TRBV9 and J is TRBJ2-6; D is perhaps TRBD1 (5 bases). This CDR3 has 14 amino acids. Deletions cut 3 bases from V and 3 bases from J, with 7 bases between. Germline V gene sequence: CDR1 SGDLS, CDR2 YYNGEE. CDR3 region: CASSGQRGANVLTF. CDR3 nucleotide sequence: TGTGCCAGCAGCGGACAGCGTGGGGCCAACGTCCTGACTTTC.

V gene TRBV5-4 combines with J gene TRBJ2-3, with 10 bases aligning to TRBD1. CDR1 SGHNT and CDR2 YYREEE come from the germline V gene (reference sequence). V lost 4 bases to trimming and J lost 2 bases; unmatched junction nucleotides: 19. This CDR3 is built from 20 residues. The CDR3 sequence: CASSPLGTGVFGANTDTQYF. DNA of the CDR3: TGTGCCAGCAGCCCGCTAGGGACAGGGGTATTTGGAGCGAACACAGATACGCAGTATTTT.

This clone was recorded only once. Within the sample, other DNA sequences also encode this same CDR3. V is TRBV7-9 and J is TRBJ1-4; TRBD1 matches at 8 bases. Germline CDR1 reads SEHNR; CDR2 reads FQNEAQ (reference sequence). The V segment lost 5 bases and the J segment 4 bases; nucleotides outside the gene matches: 6. This CDR3 has 15 residues. CDR3 sequence reads: CASSPPQGVNEKLFF. DNA for the CDR3: TGTGCCAGCAGCCCTCCACAGGGGGTTAATGAAAAACTGTTTTTT.

This chain connects TRBV7-2 to TRBJ2-3, with D maybe TRBD1 (6 bases). CDR3 length: 15 residues. Trimming pared 4 bases from V and 2 bases from J, leaving 13 bases between. Per germline, CDR1 SGHTA and CDR2 FQGNSA. This CDR3 reads CASSSLGASTDTQYF. CDR3 bases: TGTGCCAGCAGCTCCCTGGGGGCGTCCACAGATACGCAGTATTTT.

This sequence joins TRBV15 and TRBJ2-5; 9 bases line up with TRBD2. The germline gives CDR1 LNHNV, CDR2 YYDKDF (reference sequence). The V gene end was trimmed by 0 bases and the J gene end by 4 bases; junction bases not matched to a gene: 6. This CDR3 contains 16 residues. For the CDR3, the DNA is TGTGCCACCAGCAGAGATCTTGGGACTAGCAGAGAGACCCAGTACTTC. This sequence encodes CATSRDLGTSRETQYF.